Listed below are T cell receptor beta chains from one sample, sequenced in a study of blood T cell repertoires in COVID-19. Measured with immunoSEQ multiplex PCR; TCRdb has only the in-frame clones, and not every one. The table shows about 260,000 clones, with approximately 89% occurring only once. The sample consisted of peripheral blood. The source of these receptors is a woman aged 50 to 60 with acute or convalescent COVID-19. Each CDR3 is given with its conserved first and last residue. The order of the fields is V gene, CDR3 length, CDR3 protein.

TRBV7-9 14 CASSQRDGYQPQHF
TRBV12-3/TRBV12-4 13 CASSLGGSGTQHF
TRBV7-5 14 CVRSLRVNTGELFF
TRBV4-1 13 CASSQGGRYEQYF
TRBV28 15 CASSLTGSSYNEQFF
TRBV9 17 CASSVAGGTSGKETQYF
TRBV28 16 CASSLKQGFGNQPQHF
TRBV30 13 CAWSPSGRHEQYF
TRBV27 15 CASSFGTYSTDTQYF
TRBV4-1 16 CASSLGQGVRDSPLHF
TRBV5-1 13 CASSFEGAVEAFF
TRBV5-8 16 CASSRGVGRITDTQYF
TRBV7-6 16 CASSLGSGVKGTEAFF
TRBV19 18 CASSISPQRLALRNEQFF
TRBV10-3 14 CATGDRGKGETQYF
TRBV7-8 15 CASSRSGRWAGELFF
TRBV7-9 15 CASSVSGTGGDTQYF
TRBV9 13 CASSVNGEGKLFF
TRBV19 14 CASSGRGENTEAFF
TRBV4-1 19 CASSQVRGGYRGNTGELFF
TRBV9 15 CASSVDTAANQPQHF
TRBV4-3 13 CASSQDRGDTQYF
TRBV19 13 CATRHRATYEQYF
TRBV5-8 15 CASRSGAYSNQPQHF
TRBV7-2 13 CASSYQGSTEAFF
TRBV18 17 CASSPGLAARGTDTQYF
TRBV2 13 CASAAEAVETQYF
TRBV24-1 15 CATSHPGTAYNEQFF
TRBV5-6 16 CASSPPGLGSSYEQYF
TRBV7-9 14 CASSLVQTQETQYF
TRBV5-1 18 CASSPHPAGGSSYNEQFF
TRBV11-3 16 CASSSGTFAALNEQFF
TRBV5-6 16 CASSWSGAGPADTQYF
TRBV6-4 15 CASMNLRGRWSPLHF
TRBV7-9 16 CASSLGGLYLTGELFF
TRBV18 14 CASDRGPSDQPQHF